This T cell receptor (beta chain) is from a study of shared clonotypes between healthy human individuals (dated by TCRdb to 2020 to 2022). About the full investigation: The cohort comprised two women and a few men aged 18 to 49 years. To estimate repertoire size and how much clonotypes are shared between individuals, the study performed deep sequencing of blood TCR repertoires from roughly five healthy adults. Each donor's leukapheresis produced roughly between about 0.9 and 9.5 billion PBMCs. Per donor, three plates each were used for CD4 naive and CD4 memory, two for CD8 naive, and one for CD8 memory. To increase sequencing depth and limit assay-specific biases, different laboratories used diverse techniques to prepare libraries and sequence TCR repertoires. Results the study describes overall, beyond this receptor: Even with the large sequencing depth, rarefaction of the sorted-subset datasets indicated that sequencing was incomplete. The small number of donors limited the genetic and exposure-history diversity represented. Estimated clonotype richness was generally larger for naive than for memory subsets. Pairwise subsampling indicated that sequencing depth was expected to affect the degree of clonotype sharing among donors. Sharing across a few donors was observed for around 4.8% of naive CD4, 3% to 3.5% of naive CD8, 2% to 2.5% of memory CD4, and roughly 0.4% of memory CD8 clonotypes. Compared with non-shared clonotypes, clonotypes shared by all four sorted-subset donors had higher generation probabilities. Sampling was limited to blood, and TCR repertoires in tissue likely differ from TCR repertoires in blood.

This clone occurred a few times. Its antigen is unknown. No base qualities exist here, and no much larger clone lies one base off it. Using the deep immunoSEQ assay, TCR CDR3 regions were amplified from genomic DNA by multiplex PCR. For each cell subset, the extracted genomic DNA was distributed evenly across all wells of several immunoSEQ 96-well plates, and each plate served as one replicate. For sorted subsets, each replicate PCR was loaded with about 0.2 ug genomic DNA, equivalent to about 33,000 T cell genomes. Purified libraries were quantified with a Qubit 3.0 fluorometer, sized on a Bioanalyzer 2100, and re-quantified with the KAPA Library Quantification kit. Each immunoSEQ 96-well plate was sequenced on its own single-read 150-cycle Illumina NextSeq 550 flow cell. From the authors' description of their analysis: Because the immunoSEQ output included only junctional sequences and no quality scores, the filtering could not be the same as the filtering used for full-length reads. Sequences were annotated with PyIR, a Python wrapper for IgBLAST v1.9, and V/J genes and CDR3 were assigned using IMGT germline references. Any read was removed if the V/J assignment was weak (E-value above 1e-6), the CDR3 was missing, or the read contained stop codons, out-of-frame junctions, or ambiguous translated residues. V3J clonotypes were defined as sequences sharing the same inferred V gene, J gene, and CDR3 amino acid sequence. Percentage overlap between repertoires was calculated by dividing the number of shared unique clonotypes by the size of the smaller repertoire. Richness of each repertoire was evaluated using RTK rarefaction, the Chao1 estimator, and Recon v2.1 estimates of unobserved clonotypes. Generation probabilities for all TCRbeta clonotypes obtained by the gDNA method from a handful of donors were computed using OLGA. TCRdb carries this immuneACCESS record with in-frame sequences only. Its versions omit some clonotypes, under half of them owing to an unresolved V gene in the studies checked, with the rest unexplained. V and J calls and clone size are copied from that table; D and trimming were computed from the DNA. This sample holds roughly 640,000 clones; about 74% were observed only once. Over 1.5% of the sample is in the top ten clones.

The donors were healthy, HIV-negative adults who had no recently reported acute infections or vaccinations. All donors were Caucasian adults living in Nashville, Tennessee, USA. CD4+ T cells were enriched through magnetic negative selection, after which naive cells were positively selected on CD45RA and the remaining negative fraction served as the memory subset. Blood was collected by leukapheresis, and PBMCs were isolated by Ficoll-Histopaque density gradient centrifugation and then cryopreserved in liquid nitrogen vapor phase. Analytical flow cytometry was used to check the purity and quantity of each magnetically sorted T cell population. Each sorted fraction had its genomic DNA isolated and then quantified by UV absorbance on a Nanodrop 2000c. V and J lose 6 bases and 1 base, and a span of 17 bases separates them. The CDR3 sequence holds 16 residues, the cysteine and phenylalanine included. Kept here is only the CDR3 DNA, which spans 48 bases and is read in frame from base 1. From the germline V gene (reference sequence), CDR1 is MNHEY and CDR2 is SMNVEV.

The chain was built from TRBV27 and TRBJ2-3; the D gene is perhaps TRBD1 or TRBD2, each of them matching over 5 bases. The sequenced sample consisted of memory CD4+ T cells sorted from blood. Reading the label with the study, this specimen's cell subset or site is: CD45RA-negative fraction. The origin of this receptor is a young woman in good health. CDR3 protein: CASSPAWGTGTDTQYF. The DNA sequence is TGTGCCAGCAGCCCGGCCTGGGGGACGGGCACAGATACGCAGTATTTT.